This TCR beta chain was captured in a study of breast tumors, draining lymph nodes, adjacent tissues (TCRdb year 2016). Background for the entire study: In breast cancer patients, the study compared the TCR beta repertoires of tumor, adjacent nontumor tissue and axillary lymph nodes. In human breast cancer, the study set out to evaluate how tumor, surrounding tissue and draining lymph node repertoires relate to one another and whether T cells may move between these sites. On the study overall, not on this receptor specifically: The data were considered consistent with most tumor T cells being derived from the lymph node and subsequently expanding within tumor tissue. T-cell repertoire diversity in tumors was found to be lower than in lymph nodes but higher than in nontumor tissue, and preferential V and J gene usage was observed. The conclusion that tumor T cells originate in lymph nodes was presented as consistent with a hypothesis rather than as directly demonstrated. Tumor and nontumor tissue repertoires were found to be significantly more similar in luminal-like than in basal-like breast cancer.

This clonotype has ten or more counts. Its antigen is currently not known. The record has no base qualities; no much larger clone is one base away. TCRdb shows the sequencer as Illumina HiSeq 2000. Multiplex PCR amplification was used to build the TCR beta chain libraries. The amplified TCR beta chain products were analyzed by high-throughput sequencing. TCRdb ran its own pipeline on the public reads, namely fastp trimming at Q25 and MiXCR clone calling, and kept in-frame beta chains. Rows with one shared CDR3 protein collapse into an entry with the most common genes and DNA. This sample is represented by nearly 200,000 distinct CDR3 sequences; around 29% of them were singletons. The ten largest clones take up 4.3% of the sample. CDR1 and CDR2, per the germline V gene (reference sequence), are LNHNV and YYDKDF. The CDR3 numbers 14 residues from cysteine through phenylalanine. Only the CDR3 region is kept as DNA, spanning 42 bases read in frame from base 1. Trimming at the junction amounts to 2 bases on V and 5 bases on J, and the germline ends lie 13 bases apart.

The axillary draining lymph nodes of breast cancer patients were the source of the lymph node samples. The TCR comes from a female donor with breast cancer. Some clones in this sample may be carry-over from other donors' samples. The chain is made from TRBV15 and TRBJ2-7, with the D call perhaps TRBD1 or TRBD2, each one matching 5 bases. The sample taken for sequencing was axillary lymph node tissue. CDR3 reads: CATSRRGSADEQYF. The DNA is TGTGCCACCAGCAGACGGGGCTCAGCGGACGAGCAGTACTTC.